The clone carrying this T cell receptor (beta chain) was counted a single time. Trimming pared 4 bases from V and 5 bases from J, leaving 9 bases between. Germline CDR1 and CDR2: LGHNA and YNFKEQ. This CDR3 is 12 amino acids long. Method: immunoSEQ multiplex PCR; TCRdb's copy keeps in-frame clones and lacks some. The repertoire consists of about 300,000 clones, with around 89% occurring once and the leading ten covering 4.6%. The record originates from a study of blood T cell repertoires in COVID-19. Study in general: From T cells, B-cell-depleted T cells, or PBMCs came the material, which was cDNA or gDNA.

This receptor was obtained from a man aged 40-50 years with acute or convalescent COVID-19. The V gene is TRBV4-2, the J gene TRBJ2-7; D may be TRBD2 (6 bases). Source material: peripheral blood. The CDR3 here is CASSRGDDEQYF. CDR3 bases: TGTGCCAGCAGCCGGGGGGACGACGAGCAGTACTTC.